These 18 T cell receptor beta chains share one sample of origin, sequenced in a study of blood T cells in healthy people across ages. The authors ran a second PCR of about 6 to 11 cycles using a sample-barcoded 5' primer and a J-beta primer mix. TCRdb used MiXCR to reprocess the 5' RACE reads, holding one entry per CDR3 protein. This table holds 750,000 to 950,000 distinct CDR3 sequences, approximately 24% found once. These data were likewise used in another study, on T cells of mothers and their children.

The sequenced material came from blood. The source of these receptors is a boy aged 5-17 years in good health.

This clonotype has a handful of counts. The chain combines TRBV7-9 with TRBJ1-5; 7 nucleotides agree with TRBD1. Germline values: CDR1 SEHNR, CDR2 FQNEAQ (reference sequence). Unmatched junction bases numbered 8, after V lost 5 bases and J lost 4 bases. The CDR3 has 15 residues. DNA of the CDR3: TGTGCCAGCAGCCCAGGGGGGTCGGAGAATCAGCCCCAGCATTTT. Its protein is CASSPGGSENQPQHF.

This chain links TRBV12-3 or TRBV12-4 with TRBJ2-5, with D perhaps TRBD1 (5 bases). The J call is in doubt because the DNA end fits TRBJ2-7 better. This CDR3 is built from 14 residues. The CDR3 loop is CASSRSDSFYEQYF. CDR3 sequence (DNA): TGTGCCAGCAGTCGAAGTGACAGTTTCTACGAGCAGTACTTC.

The chain carries TRBV12-3 or TRBV12-4 and TRBJ2-7; 9 bases align to TRBD1. The CDR3 is made up of 13 amino acids. Trimming at V came to 8 bases and at J to 2 bases, leaving 4 bases not matched to a gene. DNA of the CDR3: TGTGCCAGCGGACAGGGGCAGACCTACGAGCAGTACTTC. Amino acid sequence: CASGQGQTYEQYF.

This clonotype appeared many times. J is TRBJ1-2 and V is TRBV7-9, with unresolved D. CDR3 length equals 16 residues. CDR1 and CDR2 (germline): SEHNR, FQNEAQ (reference sequence). Trimming shortened V by 4 bases and J by 2 bases, and 17 bases separated the two germline ends. Here the CDR3 DNA reads TGTGCCAGCAGCTCAAGGACGGAAAGCCAGAACTATGGCTACACCTTC. It codes for CASSSRTESQNYGYTF.

This clonotype showed up just a few times. V usage is TRBV4-1 and J usage is TRBJ1-1; no clear D. The V end was cut by 0 bases, the J end by 5 bases, with 10 bases between. Germline CDR1 is MGHRA and CDR2 is YSYEKL. There are 14 residues in the CDR3. The CDR3 spells CASSQDAVGTEAFF. The CDR3 nucleotides are TGCGCCAGCAGCCAAGACGCAGTTGGGACTGAAGCTTTCTTT.

Only a few counts were recorded for this clonotype. The chain uses TRBV7-9 and TRBJ2-2; possibly TRBD1 for D (6 bases). CDR1 and CDR2 (germline): SEHNR, FQNEAQ (reference sequence). The length of the CDR3 is 17 residues. Trimming cost V 7 bases and J 1 base, with 19 bases left between them. Written as DNA, the CDR3 is TGTGCCAGCACCTTCCGAGTAGGGGACATGAACACCGGGGAGCTGTTTTTT. Translating gives CASTFRVGDMNTGELFF.

The chain couples TRBV11-2 to TRBJ1-4; D possibly corresponds to TRBD1 (5 bases). Germline CDR1 is SGHAT and CDR2 is FQNNGV. The V and J ends lost 6 bases and 8 bases respectively, with 13 bases between them. This CDR3 has 13 amino acids. CDR3 protein: CASRPAGTEKLFF. CDR3 nucleotide sequence: TGTGCCAGCAGGCCCGCAGGGACCGAAAAACTGTTTTTT. The full variable domain, in which reference TRBV11-2 and TRBJ1-4 provide the parts outside the CDR3, is EAGVAQSPRYKIIEKRQSVAFWCNPISGHATLYWYQQILGQGPKLLIQFQNNGVVDDSQLPKDRFSAERLKGVDSTLKIQPAKLEDSAVYLCASRPAGTEKLFFGSGTQLSVL.

V gene TRBV28 combines with J gene TRBJ1-2; D gene unclear. Trimming took 5 bases from V and 0 from J, leaving 10 bases between them. CDR1 and CDR2 (germline): MDHEN, SYDVKM. There are 14 residues in the CDR3. CDR3 nucleotides: TGTGCCAGCAGTCCCCGGCGGGCTAACTATGGCTACACCTTC. Its translation: CASSPRRANYGYTF.

This chain uses TRBV6-5 with TRBJ1-5; TRBD1 is a possible D gene (5 bases). Per the germline V gene, CDR1 is MNHEY and CDR2 is SVGAGI. The ends were cut back, 6 bases at V and 7 bases at J, with 16 bases in the middle. CDR3 length equals 14 residues. For the CDR3, the DNA is TGTGCCAGCAGAGACAGAGGGGAGTACCAGCCCCAGCATTTT. It translates to CASRDRGEYQPQHF.

The chain combines TRBV19 with TRBJ2-2; D is uncertain. Trimming pared 7 bases from V and 0 bases from J, leaving 9 bases between. The CDR3 runs to 14 residues. CDR1 LNHDA and CDR2 SQIVND come from the germline V gene (reference sequence). The CDR3 is CASTRASNTGELFF. The CDR3 DNA follows: TGTGCCAGTACAAGGGCGTCGAACACCGGGGAGCTGTTTTTT. Supplemented by reference TRBV19 and TRBJ2-2, the full variable domain reads DGGITQSPKYLFRKEGQNVTLSCEQNLNHDAMYWYRQDPGQGLRLIYYSQIVNDFQKGDIAEGYSVSREKKESFPLTVTSAQKNPTAFYLCASTRASNTGELFFGEGSRLTVL.

The table lists this clonotype with a few counts. The chain joins TRBV2 to TRBJ2-5; D uncertain. Germline assignment: CDR1 SNHLY and CDR2 FYNNEI. The CDR3 loop spans 14 amino acids. V lost 4 bases to trimming and J lost 1 base, with 10 bases between them. The CDR3 bases are TGTGCCAGCAGTGCACCCCTCCCCCAAGAGACCCAGTACTTC. Translation: CASSAPLPQETQYF.

The chain combines TRBV7-9 with TRBJ1-2; D uncertain. Trimming cost V 9 bases and J 8 bases, with 19 bases left between them. Germline V gene lookup returns CDR1 SEHNR and CDR2 FQNEAQ (reference sequence). The CDR3 extends over 13 amino acids. In DNA, the CDR3 is TGTGCCAGTTGTACCGGACGGGGTAGCGGCTACACCTTC. This translates into CASCTGRGSGYTF.

A few counts support this clonotype. The J gene is TRBJ2-5, the V gene TRBV12-3 or TRBV12-4, with D perhaps matching TRBD2 (6 bases). V gave up 6 bases and J gave up 5 bases, with 22 bases separating them. CDR3 length: 16 amino acids. DNA for the CDR3: TGTGCCAGCAGCCGTCTTGGGACGCGGGATGTTGAGACCCAGTACTTC. It encodes CASSRLGTRDVETQYF.

The V gene is TRBV7-9, the J gene TRBJ2-5; TRBD2 agrees at 9 bases. This CDR3 contains 15 residues. CDR1 and CDR2 (germline): SEHNR, FQNEAQ (reference sequence). The V segment lost 4 bases and the J segment 5 bases; nucleotides outside the gene matches: 8. The CDR3 here is CASSSTGTSMETQYF. DNA of the CDR3: TGTGCCAGCAGCTCAACCGGGACTAGCATGGAGACCCAGTACTTC.

The chain uses TRBV5-1 and TRBJ1-2; possibly TRBD1 for D (6 bases). Between the trimmed V and J ends, which lost 0 bases and 8 bases, there was a span of 11 bases. Germline-derived CDR1 and CDR2 are SGHRS and YFSETQ. There are 13 residues in the CDR3. CDR3 amino acids: CASSLEAGTGYTF. DNA of the CDR3: TGCGCCAGCAGCTTGGAGGCAGGGACAGGCTACACCTTC.

V and J are TRBV7-2 and TRBJ2-3; possibly TRBD2 for D (7 bases). The CDR3 has 14 amino acids. Trimming removed 5 bases at V and 6 bases at J, with 15 bases between. Per germline, CDR1 SGHTA and CDR2 FQGNSA. The CDR3 spells CASSPGGPRDTQYF. In DNA, the CDR3 is TGTGCCAGCAGCCCCGGGGGGCCTAGGGATACGCAGTATTTT.

This chain uses TRBV5-1 with TRBJ1-1; 7 positions agree with TRBD1. The J segment lost 6 bases and the V segment lost 2 bases, leaving 10 bases of the junction unmatched. The CDR3 length is 15 residues. Germline V gene data show CDR1 as SGHRS and CDR2 as YFSETQ. This CDR3 is CASSLSQGEGPEAFF. CDR3 nucleotides: TGCGCCAGCAGCTTATCCCAGGGGGAGGGTCCTGAAGCTTTCTTT.

This clonotype was seen only a few times. The chain recombines TRBV28 with TRBJ2-3; 8 nucleotides line up with TRBD2. J gave up 0 bases and V 6 bases, and 8 bases lay outside the gene matches. CDR3 size: 16 residues. Germline values: CDR1 MDHEN, CDR2 SYDVKM. CDR3 DNA: TGTGCCAGCAGCATAACGGGGGGGCCCAGCACAGATACGCAGTATTTT. Protein product: CASSITGGPSTDTQYF.